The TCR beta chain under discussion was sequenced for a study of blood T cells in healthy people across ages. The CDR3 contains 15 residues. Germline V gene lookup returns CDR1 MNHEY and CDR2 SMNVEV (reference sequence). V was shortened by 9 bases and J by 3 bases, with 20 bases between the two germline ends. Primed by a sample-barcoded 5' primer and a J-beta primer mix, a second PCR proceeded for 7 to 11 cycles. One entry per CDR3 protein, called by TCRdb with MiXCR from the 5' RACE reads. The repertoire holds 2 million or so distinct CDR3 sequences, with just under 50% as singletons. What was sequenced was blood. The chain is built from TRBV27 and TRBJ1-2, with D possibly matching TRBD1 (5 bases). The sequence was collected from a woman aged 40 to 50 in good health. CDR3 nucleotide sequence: TGTGCCAGTCGAAGGGTCCAGGGAAAGGACTATGGCTACACCTTC. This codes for CASRRVQGKDYGYTF.